A selection of T cell receptor beta chains follows, all from one sample in a study of T cells in localized non-small cell lung cancer. Profiled with immunoSEQ multiplex PCR; TCRdb holds only in-frame clones, not every one. Of about 40,000 clones in the sample, 86% are singletons; the top ten hold about 6.5%. The specimen was peripheral blood, collected before any cancer treatment. The receptors stem from a man between 40 and 70 years old with stage I lung adenocarcinoma. Both conserved end residues are part of each CDR3.

>TRBJ1-5|TRBV28
CASSSWRGNQPQHF
>TRBJ2-3|TRBV27
CASRSDRGPADTQYF
>TRBJ2-1|TRBV30
CAWHRTSGEFYNEQFF
>TRBJ2-7|TRBV7-9
CASSLGYTQGEQYF
>TRBJ2-4|TRBV4-2
CASSQDRTSGSVSKNIQYF
>TRBJ1-3|TRBV28
CASSIHHGGGSGNTIYF
>TRBJ1-5|TRBV19
CASIQGASSLSNQPQHF
>TRBJ2-1|TRBV9
CASSVGPSALLAEFGNEQFF
>TRBJ1-1|TRBV28
CASSRDRDMNTEAFF
>TRBJ2-1|TRBV7-8
CASSYRGGSSYNEQFF
>TRBJ2-3|TRBV5-1
CASRIGTASTDTQYF
>TRBJ1-2|TRBV5-4
CASSSQGNYGYTF
>TRBJ2-3|TRBV11-2
CASSLEPRADTQYF
>TRBJ2-7|TRBV16
CASSQSGFLSSYEQYF
>TRBJ1-3|TRBV4-3
CASSQEVRANSGNTIYF
>TRBJ1-1|TRBV6-5
CASSPGGTEAFF
>TRBJ2-1|TRBV20-1
CSARDRGPQFF
>TRBJ2-5|TRBV7-9
CASRPPGQGQETQYF
>TRBJ1-2|TRBV6-5
CASSYEGYNYGYTF
>TRBJ2-2|TRBV7-2
CASSSQIPGKLFF
>TRBJ2-5|TRBV5-5
CASSLRLVQETQYF
>TRBJ2-7|TRBV19
CASSIKIGLQYEQYF
>TRBJ2-3|TRBV4-3
CASSPEASGRSDTQYF
>TRBJ2-1|TRBV9
CASSDTSVPYNEQFF
>TRBJ1-1|TRBV19
CASSIVTGVNTEAFF
>TRBJ2-7|TRBV7-8
CASSSRTSADEQYF
>TRBJ2-1|TRBV27
CASSFTSGKMNEQFF
>TRBJ2-7|TRBV7-6
CASSQGGGGFYEQYF
>TRBJ2-5|TRBV5-1
CASSLVLAGVQETQYF
>TRBJ2-2|TRBV10-1
CASSETPYRGVDTGELFF
>TRBJ1-5|TRBV4-1
CASSQEGQGRQPQHF
>TRBJ2-2|TRBV9
CASSQLAGGSTGELFF
>TRBJ1-5|TRBV4-1
CASSQDNGNQPQHF
>TRBJ1-1|TRBV6-6
CASSYSKGESRTEAFF
>TRBJ2-7|TRBV18
CASSPQRESVHEQYF
>TRBJ2-1|TRBV7-2
CASRRDRISYNEQFF
>TRBJ1-5|TRBV6-1
CASRSETGRNQPQHF
>TRBJ2-3|TRBV2
CASSEGGLAEGTDTQYF
>TRBJ1-2|TRBV28
CASSYYPGDYGYTF
>TRBJ1-1|TRBV29-1
CSVEGGPGAPTEAFF
>TRBJ2-1|TRBV5-4
CASAQGVGYNEQFF
>TRBJ2-1|TRBV7-3
CASSSHRASYNEQFF
>TRBJ2-2|TRBV9
CASSVGLAGAATGELFF
>TRBJ2-2|TRBV5-1
CASSPGQGRDVELFF
>TRBJ2-7|TRBV13
CASSHYSAEQYF
>TRBJ1-4|TRBV6-5
CASTDVWGAGEKLFF
>TRBJ1-5|TRBV19
CASSNPRTGTYSNQPQHF
>TRBJ2-3|TRBV7-9
CASKLTGGSPDTQYF
>TRBJ1-1|TRBV28
CASRRGLNTEAFF
>TRBJ2-2|TRBV11-3
CASSPGQGVYTGELFF
>TRBJ1-1|TRBV7-9
CASSPPGTGLQNTEAFF
>TRBJ2-7|TRBV19
CASRDPSYEQYF
>TRBJ2-3|TRBV7-2
CASSLRLAGGSDTQYF
>TRBJ2-1|TRBV7-9
CASRREGNLGNEQFF
>TRBJ2-2|TRBV5-1
CASSPETSGELFF
>TRBJ2-3|TRBV7-2
CASSLVGGAQYF
>TRBJ2-4|TRBV7-2
CASSLVFSGRDPRNIQYF